What follows are 22 T cell receptor beta chains derived from one specimen sequenced in a study of neurological immune-mediated disorders. TCRdb reanalysed the 5' RACE reads using MiXCR and keeps one entry per CDR3 protein. This sample has tens of thousands of distinct CDR3 sequences, with roughly 23% found just once. The specimen was CD4+ T cells from blood. The receptors derive from a man aged 45-65 years with HTLV-1-associated myelopathy (HAM/TSP).

The chain uses TRBV6-1 and TRBJ2-5; D is perhaps TRBD2 (7 bases). The CDR3 is 16 amino acids. The germline V and J ends were trimmed by 10 bases and 5 bases, with 26 bases remaining between them. The germline V gene encodes CDR1 MNHNS and CDR2 SASEGT. The CDR3 DNA sequence: TGTGCCACCAGGGGAAGGAGCGGGATGGGGGTGGAGACCCAGTACTTC. Amino acids: CATRGRSGMGVETQYF.

This clonotype showed up many times. The chain recombines TRBV7-2 with TRBJ1-1, with D unclear. The CDR3 is 15 residues long. In germline, CDR1 is SGHTA, CDR2 FQGNSA. V was cut by 0 bases and J by 1 base, with 9 bases left in between. The chain's CDR3 is CASSLARQRNTEAFF. The CDR3 nucleotides read TGTGCCAGCAGCTTAGCGCGCCAAAGGAACACTGAAGCTTTCTTT.

This clonotype came up many times. The chain combines TRBV15 with TRBJ2-1, with TRBD1 matching 8 bases. Trimming cost V 3 bases and J 7 bases; bases outside gene matches: 14. From germline, CDR1 is LNHNV and CDR2 YYDKDF (reference sequence). The CDR3 loop spans 17 amino acids. CDR3 amino acids: CATSSLKARTGRNEQFF. The CDR3 DNA sequence: TGTGCCACCAGCAGTCTAAAGGCGCGGACAGGGAGGAATGAGCAGTTCTTC.

The chain carries TRBV5-8 and TRBJ1-6; a possible D gene is TRBD1 (5 bases). V was trimmed by 4 bases and J by 11 bases, leaving 19 bases between them. Germline-derived CDR1 and CDR2 are SGHTS and YDEGEE. The CDR3 loop spans 15 amino acids. The CDR3 region is CASSPVGHDWAPLHF. DNA of the CDR3: TGTGCCAGCAGCCCAGTTGGACACGACTGGGCACCCCTCCACTTT.

This clonotype was seen at least ten times. V usage is TRBV10-1 and J usage is TRBJ1-2, with a tentative D call TRBD1 (6 bases). The CDR3 loop spans 14 amino acids. Germline CDR1 reads WNHNN; CDR2 reads SYGVQD (reference sequence). The V end lost 3 bases, the J end lost 7 bases, and 15 bases lay between the germline ends. CDR3 loop: CASSDGTGSRGYTF. For the CDR3, the DNA is TGCGCCAGCAGTGATGGAACAGGGAGCCGTGGCTACACCTTC.

This clonotype was detected ten times or more. The chain joins TRBV20-1 to TRBJ2-4; D may be TRBD2 (6 bases). Germline V gene sequence: CDR1 DFQATT, CDR2 SNEGSKA (reference sequence). Between the trimmed V and J ends, which lost 7 bases and 0 bases, there was a span of 13 bases. This CDR3 region has 14 residues. CDR3 DNA: TGCAGTGTCGAACCGGGACTAGCCAAAAACATTCAGTACTTC. Translated: CSVEPGLAKNIQYF.

The table lists this clonotype with many counts. V is TRBV20-1 and J is TRBJ2-4; D is tentatively TRBD1 or TRBD2 (6 bases each). The length of the CDR3 is 16 residues. CDR1 and CDR2 (germline): DFQATT, SNEGSKA (reference sequence). V was cut by 4 bases and J by 2 bases, with 18 bases left in between. CDR3 in DNA: TGCAGTGCTAACCGACGGGAAGGGGGGACCAAAAACATTCAGTACTTC. Translating it yields CSANRREGGTKNIQYF.

This clonotype was counted at least ten times. The chain uses TRBV29-1 and TRBJ2-3; no definite D call. V gave up 6 bases and J gave up 0 bases, with 10 bases separating them. CDR3 length: 13 amino acids. Looked up from germline, CDR1 is SQVTM and CDR2 is ANQGSEA. CDR3: CSVDNLSTDTQYF. CDR3 DNA: TGCAGCGTCGACAACCTGAGCACAGATACGCAGTATTTT.

This clonotype has at least ten counts. This chain connects TRBV7-9 to TRBJ1-6; possibly TRBD1 for D (5 bases). V was cut by 3 bases and J by 7 bases, with 10 bases left in between. From germline, CDR1 is SEHNR and CDR2 FQNEAQ (reference sequence). The CDR3 has 14 residues. The DNA of the CDR3 is TGTGCCAGCAGCTTGTCATCAGGGAATTCACCCCTCCACTTT. Translating it yields CASSLSSGNSPLHF. Full variable domain (remainder filled in from reference TRBV7-9 and TRBJ1-6): DTGVSQNPRHKITKRGQNVTFRCDPISEHNRLYWYRQTLGQGPEFLTYFQNEAQLEKSRLLSDRFSAERPKGSFSTLEIQRTEQGDSAMYLCASSLSSGNSPLHFGNGTRLTVT.

V gene TRBV20-1 combines with J gene TRBJ1-3; possible D gene TRBD1, 5 bases. The CDR3 extends over 15 amino acids. Trimming removed 1 base at V and 4 bases at J, with 14 bases between. CDR1 and CDR2 from the germline V gene are DFQATT and SNEGSKA (reference sequence). As DNA, the CDR3 is TGCAGTGCTAGAGGGGACGCCAAGGAAGGAAACACCATATATTTT. It specifies CSARGDAKEGNTIYF.

This clonotype was seen a few times. The chain links TRBV10-3 to TRBJ1-2; D perhaps matches TRBD1 (5 bases). The germline V gene has CDR1 ENHRY and CDR2 SYGVKD. V dropped 6 bases and J dropped 8 bases, with 16 bases sitting between them. The CDR3 sequence is 13 residues long. CDR3 sequence (DNA): TGTGCCATCAGGGGGGACGGAGAGGGCGGCTACACCTTC. As protein: CAIRGDGEGGYTF.

This clonotype has only one observation. The J gene is TRBJ2-2, the V gene TRBV5-5; TRBD1 matches 9 bases. Per germline, CDR1 SGHKS and CDR2 YYEKEE (reference sequence). Trimming removed 4 bases from V and 1 base from J; junction bases left unmatched: 11. CDR3 size: 18 residues. In DNA form, the CDR3 reads TGTGCCAGCAGCCCCGCTGGGGGACAGGGCCGGAACACCGGGGAGCTGTTTTTT. This codes for CASSPAGGQGRNTGELFF.

The rearrangement uses TRBV27 and TRBJ1-5; D uncertain. This CDR3 is built from 15 residues. V dropped 7 bases and J dropped 3 bases, with 16 bases sitting between them. Germline V gives CDR1 MNHEY, CDR2 SMNVEV (reference sequence). The CDR3 loop reads CASKLGPGDNQPQHF. CDR3 bases: TGTGCCAGCAAGTTAGGCCCCGGGGACAATCAGCCCCAGCATTTT.

This clonotype was recorded a few times. The rearrangement joins TRBV25-1 to TRBJ1-1; perhaps TRBD1 as D (5 bases). The CDR3 sequence is 17 residues long. Trimming stripped 0 bases from V and 1 base from J, with 15 bases between. Germline assignment: CDR1 MGHDK and CDR2 SYGVNS. The CDR3 is CASSEYRGAGTNTEAFF. In nucleotides, the CDR3 is TGTGCCAGCAGTGAATATAGAGGGGCAGGTACGAACACTGAAGCTTTCTTT.

This clonotype was detected many times. V usage is TRBV5-5 and J usage is TRBJ1-2; 8 bases agree with TRBD1. The CDR3 has 13 amino acids. Germline V gene sequence: CDR1 SGHKS, CDR2 YYEKEE (reference sequence). Losses at the gene ends were 3 bases for V and 4 bases for J; bases not matched to a gene: 2. CDR3 protein: CASSSDRAYGYTF. CDR3 in DNA: TGTGCCAGCAGCTCGGACAGGGCCTATGGCTACACCTTC.

This clonotype has at least ten counts. The chain recombines TRBV24-1 with TRBJ1-5; D remains unclear. Germline V lookup: CDR1 KGHDR, CDR2 SFDVKD. The V gene lost 4 bases and the J gene lost 8 bases, with 11 bases spanning the gap. The CDR3 runs to 13 residues. CDR3 nucleotide sequence: TGTGCCACCAGTGAGGCTAGGACGGAGCCCCAGCATTTT. As protein: CATSEARTEPQHF.

The rearrangement joins TRBV7-8 to TRBJ2-1; D perhaps matches TRBD2 (5 bases). Per the germline V gene, CDR1 is SGHVS and CDR2 is FQNEAQ. V lost 8 bases, J lost 10 bases, and 21 bases lay in between. There are 14 residues in the CDR3. The CDR3 reads CASELTGIPGEQFF. In nucleotides, the CDR3 is TGTGCCAGCGAATTAACGGGGATTCCGGGCGAGCAGTTCTTC.

J is TRBJ2-1 and V is TRBV20-1; D is unclear. The CDR3 runs to 13 residues. Germline lookup yields CDR1 DFQATT and CDR2 SNEGSKA (reference sequence). V lost 5 bases, J lost 7 bases, and 15 bases lay in between. CDR3 coding DNA: TGCAGTGCTCCGAGAATGGTGGGGAATGAGCAGTTCTTC. The encoded protein is CSAPRMVGNEQFF.

This chain connects TRBV18 to TRBJ2-3; TRBD1 aligns across 7 bases. After removal of 3 bases from V and 3 bases from J, the junction contained 6 bases not matched to a gene. There are 15 residues in the CDR3. From germline, CDR1 is KGHSH and CDR2 LQKENI. The CDR3 DNA is TGTGCCAGCTCACCGGACAGGATGACAACAGATACGCAGTATTTT. This translates into CASSPDRMTTDTQYF.

Ten or more counts support this clonotype. The rearrangement joins TRBV19 to TRBJ2-2, with D maybe TRBD2 (5 bases). In germline, CDR1 is LNHDA, CDR2 SQIVND (reference sequence). Between the trimmed V and J ends, which lost 1 base and 6 bases, there was a span of 9 bases. This CDR3 has 14 amino acids. The CDR3 DNA sequence: TGTGCCAGTAGTATAGTAGGAGGCGCCGGGGAGCTGTTTTTT. It encodes CASSIVGGAGELFF.

This clonotype was observed at least ten times. The chain recombines TRBV2 with TRBJ2-7; maybe TRBD1 (6 bases). CDR3 length: 15 residues. CDR1 is SNHLY and CDR2 is FYNNEI in the germline V gene. Trimming pared 6 bases from V and 0 bases from J, leaving 15 bases between. The DNA for the CDR3 is TGTGCCAGCAGGGCCGGGACACAGAGCTCCTACGAGCAGTACTTC. Translated, it gives CASRAGTQSSYEQYF. The variable domain in full, completed from reference TRBV2 and TRBJ2-7, reads EPEVTQTPSHQVTQMGQEVILRCVPISNHLYFYWYRQILGQKVEFLVSFYNNEISEKSEIFDDQFSVERPDGSNFTLKIRSTKLEDSAMYFCASRAGTQSSYEQYFGPGTRLTVT.

This clonotype was seen many times. V and J are TRBV28 and TRBJ2-7; D remains ambiguous. The V end was cut by 2 bases, the J end by 0 bases, with 11 bases between. Germline V gives CDR1 MDHEN, CDR2 SYDVKM. The CDR3 loop spans 15 amino acids. The CDR3 nucleotides are TGTGCCAGCAGTTTAGCCGGAGCTAGCTCCTACGAGCAGTACTTC. This gives the protein CASSLAGASSYEQYF.